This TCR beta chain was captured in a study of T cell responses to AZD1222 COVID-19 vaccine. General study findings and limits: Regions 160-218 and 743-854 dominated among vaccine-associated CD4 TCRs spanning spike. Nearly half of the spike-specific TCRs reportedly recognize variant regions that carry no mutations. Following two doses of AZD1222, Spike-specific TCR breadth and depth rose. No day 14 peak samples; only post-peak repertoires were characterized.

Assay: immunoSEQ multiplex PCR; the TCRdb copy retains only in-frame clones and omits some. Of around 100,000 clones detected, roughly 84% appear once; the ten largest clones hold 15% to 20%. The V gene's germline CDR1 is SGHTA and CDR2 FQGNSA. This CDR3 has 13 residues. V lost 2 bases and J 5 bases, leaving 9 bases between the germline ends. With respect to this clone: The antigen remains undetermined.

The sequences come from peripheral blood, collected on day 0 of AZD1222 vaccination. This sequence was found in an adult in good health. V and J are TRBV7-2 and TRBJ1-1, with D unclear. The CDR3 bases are TGTGCCAGCAGCTTAAGCCCAAAGACTGAAGCTTTCTTT. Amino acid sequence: CASSLSPKTEAFF.